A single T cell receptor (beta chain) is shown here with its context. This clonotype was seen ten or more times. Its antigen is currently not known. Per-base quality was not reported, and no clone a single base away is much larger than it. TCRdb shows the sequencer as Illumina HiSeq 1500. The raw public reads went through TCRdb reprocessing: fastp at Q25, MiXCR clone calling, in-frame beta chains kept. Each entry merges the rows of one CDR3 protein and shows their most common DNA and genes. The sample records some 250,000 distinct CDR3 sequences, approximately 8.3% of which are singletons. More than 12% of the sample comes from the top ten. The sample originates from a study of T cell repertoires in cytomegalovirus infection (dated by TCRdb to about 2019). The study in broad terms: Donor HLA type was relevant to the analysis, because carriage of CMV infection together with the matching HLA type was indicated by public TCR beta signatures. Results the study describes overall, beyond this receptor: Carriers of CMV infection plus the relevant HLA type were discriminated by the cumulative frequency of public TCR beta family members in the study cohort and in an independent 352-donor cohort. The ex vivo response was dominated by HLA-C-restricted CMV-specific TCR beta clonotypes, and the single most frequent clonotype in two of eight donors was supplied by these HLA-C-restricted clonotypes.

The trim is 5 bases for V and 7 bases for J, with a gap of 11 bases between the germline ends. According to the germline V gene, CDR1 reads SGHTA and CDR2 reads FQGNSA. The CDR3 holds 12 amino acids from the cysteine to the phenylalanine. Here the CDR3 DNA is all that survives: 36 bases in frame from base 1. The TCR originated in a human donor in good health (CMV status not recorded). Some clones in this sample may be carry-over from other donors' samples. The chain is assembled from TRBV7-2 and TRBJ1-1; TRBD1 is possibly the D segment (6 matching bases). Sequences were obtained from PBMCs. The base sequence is TGTGCCAGCAGCCCCCAGGGGATTGAAGCTTTCTTT. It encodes CASSPQGIEAFF.